A single T cell receptor (beta chain) is shown here with its context. Its matching antigen is unknown. This sample stems from a study of regulatory T cells in long-lasting Graves disease. Arm-PCR of CDR3 regions and iRepertoire HTBI primers were used to build TCR beta libraries. TCRdb reanalysed the multiplex PCR reads using MiXCR and keeps one entry per CDR3 protein. The sample consists of fewer than 650,000 distinct CDR3 sequences, 15% to 20% of them appearing once. Germline CDR1 SGHAT, CDR2 FQNNGV. The CDR3 is 13 amino acids. V lost 5 bases and J lost 4, with 11 bases in between. Study-wide results and limits: TCR diversity was lower in persistent Graves' patients (versus newly diagnosed ones).

The time point here: newly diagnosed GD, antithyroid drugs for less than 3 months. Preparation of the TCR library used RNA extracted from PBMCs. An approximately 9-milliliter sample of peripheral blood was drawn into EDTA tubes. These sequences were also reported in another study, on T cells in Graves' hyperthyroidism and ophthalmopathy. That report adds: Researchers found most expanded thyroid clonotypes above 0.001 in blood as well.

The starting material was peripheral blood mononuclear cells (PBMCs), obtained at new diagnosis, from a patient treated with antithyroid drugs. The source is a man younger than 30 with Graves disease. The J gene is TRBJ2-5, the V gene TRBV11-2, with no clear D. The CDR3 is CASSPSRPETQYF. Here the CDR3 DNA reads TGTGCCAGCAGCCCCTCAAGACCAGAGACCCAGTACTTC. Filled out from reference TRBV11-2 and TRBJ2-5, the complete variable domain reads EAGVAQSPRYKIIEKRQSVAFWCNPISGHATLYWYQQILGQGPKLLIQFQNNGVVDDSQLPKDRFSAERLKGVDSTLKIQPAKLEDSAVYLCASSPSRPETQYFGPGTRLLVL.